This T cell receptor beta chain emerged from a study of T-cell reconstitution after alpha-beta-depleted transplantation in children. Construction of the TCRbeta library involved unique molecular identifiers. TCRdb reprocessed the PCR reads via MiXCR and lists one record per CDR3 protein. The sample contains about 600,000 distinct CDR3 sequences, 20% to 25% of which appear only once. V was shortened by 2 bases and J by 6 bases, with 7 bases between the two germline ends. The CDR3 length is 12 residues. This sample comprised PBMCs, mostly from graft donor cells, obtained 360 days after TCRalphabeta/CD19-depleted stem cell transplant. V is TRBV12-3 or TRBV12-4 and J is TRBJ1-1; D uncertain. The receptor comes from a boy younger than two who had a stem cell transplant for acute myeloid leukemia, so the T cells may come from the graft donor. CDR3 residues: CASSLRPAEAFF. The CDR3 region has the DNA TGTGCCAGCAGTTTACGACCAGCTGAAGCTTTCTTT.